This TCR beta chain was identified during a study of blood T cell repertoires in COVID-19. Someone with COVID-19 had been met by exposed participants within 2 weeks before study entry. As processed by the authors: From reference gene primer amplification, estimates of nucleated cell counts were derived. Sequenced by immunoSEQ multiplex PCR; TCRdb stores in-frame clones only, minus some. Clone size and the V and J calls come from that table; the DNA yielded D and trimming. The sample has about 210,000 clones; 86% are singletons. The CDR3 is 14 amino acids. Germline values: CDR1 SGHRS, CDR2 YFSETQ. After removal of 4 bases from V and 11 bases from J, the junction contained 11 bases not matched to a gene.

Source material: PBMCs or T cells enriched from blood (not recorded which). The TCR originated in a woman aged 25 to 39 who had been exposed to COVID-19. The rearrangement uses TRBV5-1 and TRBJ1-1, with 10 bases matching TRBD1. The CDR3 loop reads CASSPQGRQGAAFF. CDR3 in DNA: TGCGCCAGCAGCCCCCAGGGGAGACAGGGGGCGGCTTTCTTT.